Below, 13 T cell receptor beta chains from the same sample are listed, as sequenced in a study of blood T cells in healthy people across ages. Primed by a sample-barcoded 5' primer and a J-beta primer mix, a second PCR proceeded for about 6 to 12 cycles. Each CDR3 protein is one row after TCRdb ran MiXCR on the 5' RACE reads. This sample has 800,000 or so distinct CDR3 sequences, with roughly 25% found just once. These sequences were also reported in another study, on T cells of mothers and their children.

The sequenced sample consisted of blood. These receptors originate from a boy between 10 and 17 years old in good health.

The chain carries TRBV12-3 or TRBV12-4 and TRBJ1-5; D perhaps matches TRBD1 (6 bases). Trimming pared 5 bases from V and 2 bases from J, leaving 10 bases between. The CDR3 spans 14 residues. DNA of the CDR3: TGTGCCAGCAGTACACAGGGAGGCAATCAGCCCCAGCATTTT. Translation: CASSTQGGNQPQHF.

The genes are TRBV29-1 and TRBJ2-7; 10 bases agree with TRBD2. CDR3 length: 13 residues. V shed 6 bases and J 2 bases; nucleotides not matched to a gene: 4. Germline loops: CDR1 SQVTM, CDR2 ANQGSEA. The chain's CDR3 is CSVWTSGTYEQYF. The CDR3 DNA follows: TGCAGCGTGTGGACTAGCGGTACCTACGAGCAGTACTTC.

This clonotype was picked up a small number of times. The junction differs from germline at one of its ends, possibly a read error. V usage is TRBV27 and J usage is TRBJ1-4; TRBD1 might be the D (5 bases). The CDR3 runs to 16 residues. The germline gives CDR1 MNHEY, CDR2 SMNVEV (reference sequence). The CDR3 DNA reads TGTGCCAGCAGTGACCTCGGGGCTCCTCGTGGCGAAAAACGGTTTTTT. This encodes CASSDLGAPRGEKRFF.

The V call is TRBV5-4, the J call TRBJ2-2; 8 bases fit TRBD2. This CDR3 is built from 16 residues. Germline V gene lookup returns CDR1 SGHNT and CDR2 YYREEE (reference sequence). V lost 4 bases to trimming and J lost 3 bases; unmatched junction nucleotides: 8. DNA for the CDR3: TGTGCCAGCAGCCTACCAGCGGGAGCGGACACCGGGGAGCTGTTTTTT. Amino acids: CASSLPAGADTGELFF.

This clonotype has just a few counts. At one end, the junction sequence differs from germline, possibly due to a read error. The V gene is TRBV7-2, the J gene TRBJ1-4; tentative D call: TRBD1 (5 bases). The CDR3 covers 14 residues. The germline CDR1 and CDR2 sequences are SGHTA and FQGNSA. This chain's CDR3 is CASSLDSGGQKLCF. The CDR3 coding sequence is TGTGCCAGCAGCCTAGACTCCGGGGGTCAAAAACTGTGTTTT.

The genes are TRBV4-3 and TRBJ2-1, with TRBD1 as a possible D gene (6 bases). Germline-derived CDR1 and CDR2 are LGHNA and YSLEER. This CDR3 has 15 residues. V was cut by 1 base and J by 5 bases, with 12 bases left in between. This CDR3 reads CASSQAKQGDNEQFF. The DNA for the CDR3 is TGCGCCAGCAGCCAAGCCAAACAGGGCGACAATGAGCAGTTCTTC.

Only a few counts were recorded for this clonotype. V gene TRBV9 combines with J gene TRBJ2-5; 7 bases line up with TRBD1. The germline CDR1 and CDR2 sequences are SGDLS and YYNGEE. This CDR3 is 13 amino acids long. The trim removed 3 bases at V and 4 bases at J, leaving 3 bases unmatched. CDR3 nucleotides: TGTGCCAGCAGCGACGACAGGGCAGAGACCCAGTACTTC. It specifies CASSDDRAETQYF.

This clonotype occurred many times. The chain is built from TRBV29-1 and TRBJ2-2, with D hard to call. This CDR3 has 12 amino acids. V shed 7 bases and J shed 4 bases, with 10 bases lying between them. Germline V gives CDR1 SQVTM, CDR2 ANQGSEA. The CDR3: CSANTGTGELFF. The CDR3, as DNA: TGCAGCGCCAACACTGGCACCGGGGAGCTGTTTTTT.

The chain recombines TRBV20-1 with TRBJ2-1; D possibly uses TRBD1 or TRBD2 (5 bases each). The CDR3 is 14 residues long. The V and J ends lost 6 bases and 6 bases respectively, with 18 bases between them. CDR1 is DFQATT, CDR2 SNEGSKA, per germline (reference sequence). CDR3 region: CSARGGLVGNEQFF. Written as DNA, the CDR3 is TGCAGTGCCCGGGGCGGGCTGGTAGGCAATGAGCAGTTCTTC.

V usage is TRBV6-2 or TRBV6-3 and J usage is TRBJ1-1; a weak D match, TRBD1 (6 bases). This CDR3 spans 13 amino acids. Germline V gene sequence: CDR1 MNHEY, CDR2 SVGEGT. Trimming took off 6 bases at V and 3 bases at J, with 11 bases between the two ends. The CDR3 DNA is TGTGCCAGCAGATCGGACAGCTACACTGAAGCTTTCTTT. Translation gives CASRSDSYTEAFF.

This clonotype was seen a few times. The V gene is TRBV29-1, the J gene TRBJ1-2; D gene ambiguous. The CDR3 covers 15 residues. Between the trimmed V and J ends, which lost 4 bases and 2 bases, there was a span of 17 bases. Germline assignment: CDR1 SQVTM and CDR2 ANQGSEA. CDR3 residues: CSVVAEGPVNYGYTF. The CDR3 coding sequence is TGCAGCGTTGTGGCAGAGGGTCCGGTGAACTATGGCTACACCTTC.

The rearrangement links TRBV28 to TRBJ2-7; tentative D call: TRBD1 (6 bases). The CDR3 sequence is 15 residues long. Germline V gene lookup returns CDR1 MDHEN and CDR2 SYDVKM. With 3 bases removed from V and 2 bases from J, the gap between germline ends came to 14 bases. The CDR3 DNA reads as TGTGCCAGCAGTTTGGTCAGGGGTGCTACCTACGAGCAGTACTTC. This translates into CASSLVRGATYEQYF.

A few counts support this clonotype. The chain couples TRBV27 to TRBJ2-1; D not resolved. The CDR3 spans 12 residues. Germline V gene data show CDR1 as MNHEY and CDR2 as SMNVEV (reference sequence). Trimming took off 8 bases at V and 9 bases at J, with 14 bases between the two ends. This CDR3 is CASGMLNSEQFF. The CDR3 DNA reads as TGTGCCAGCGGAATGTTGAACAGTGAGCAGTTCTTC.